The rows below give T cell receptor beta chains drawn from one sample of a study of STAT5B mutations in CD4+ large granular lymphocyte leukemia. Assay: immunoSEQ multiplex PCR; the TCRdb copy retains only in-frame clones and omits some. The sample records more than 2,500 clones, more than 65% being singletons. Specimen: PBMCs. These receptors were taken from a woman between 65 and 79 years old with CD4+ T-cell large granular lymphocyte leukemia. Each CDR3 is given with its conserved first and last residue. Each record gives: clone size, D gene, CDR3 length, V gene, J gene, CDR3 DNA, CDR3 protein. A D gene is named only where the DNA matches it firmly. Some rows mark clone size as missing; the rest say once, few, many or name a class of expanded clone.

abundance: .; d_gene: .; len: 14; v_gene: TRBV27; j_gene: TRBJ2-4; CDR3nt: TGTGCCAGCAGTCCCAATCAGGGAAGGGACATTCAGTACTTC; CDR3aa: CASSPNQGRDIQYF
abundance: .; d_gene: .; len: 14; v_gene: TRBV6-1; j_gene: TRBJ2-3; CDR3nt: TGTGCCAGCTCGGTACTAGGTCGGGTAGATACGCAGTATTTT; CDR3aa: CASSVLGRVDTQYF
abundance: .; d_gene: .; len: 13; v_gene: TRBV7-2; j_gene: TRBJ1-1; CDR3nt: TGTGCCAGCAGCTTGGGGGGGGGTACTGAAGCTTTCTTT; CDR3aa: CASSLGGGTEAFF
abundance: once; d_gene: .; len: 13; v_gene: TRBV9; j_gene: TRBJ2-1; CDR3nt: TGTGCCAGCAGCGTACAGGGGGGCAATGAGCAGTTCTTC; CDR3aa: CASSVQGGNEQFF
abundance: .; d_gene: .; len: 12; v_gene: TRBV6-5; j_gene: TRBJ1-1; CDR3nt: TGTGCCAGCAGTTCCGGGCACACTGAAGCTTTCTTT; CDR3aa: CASSSGHTEAFF
abundance: .; d_gene: TRBD2; len: 15; v_gene: TRBV5-4; j_gene: TRBJ2-7; CDR3nt: TGTGCCAGCAGCCCCGGAGCGGAGCGGGGGAACGAGCAGTACTTC; CDR3aa: CASSPGAERGNEQYF
abundance: .; d_gene: .; len: 15; v_gene: TRBV4-1; j_gene: TRBJ2-5; CDR3nt: TGCGCCAGCAGCCAAGACGGCAGGGCAGGAGAGACCCAGTACTTC; CDR3aa: CASSQDGRAGETQYF
abundance: few; d_gene: TRBD1; len: 13; v_gene: TRBV5-1; j_gene: TRBJ2-2; CDR3nt: TGCGCCAGCTCTGGACAGGTCCCCGGGGAGCTGTTTTTT; CDR3aa: CASSGQVPGELFF
abundance: .; d_gene: .; len: 13; v_gene: TRBV6-1; j_gene: TRBJ2-7; CDR3nt: TGTGCCAGCAGCATCGGGACAACCTACGAGCAGTACTTC; CDR3aa: CASSIGTTYEQYF
abundance: .; d_gene: .; len: 11; v_gene: TRBV5-1; j_gene: TRBJ2-1; CDR3nt: TGCGCCAGCACCTTCCTCAATGAGCAGTTCTTC; CDR3aa: CASTFLNEQFF
abundance: .; d_gene: .; len: 15; v_gene: TRBV27; j_gene: TRBJ2-7; CDR3nt: TGTGCCAGCAGTTTGGGACGGACCGCCCCAGGCGAGCAGTACTTC; CDR3aa: CASSLGRTAPGEQYF
abundance: medium-sized; d_gene: .; len: 11; v_gene: TRBV10-3; j_gene: TRBJ2-2; CDR3nt: TGTGCCATCAGTTTTGGGGGGGAGCTGTTTTTT; CDR3aa: CAISFGGELFF
abundance: .; d_gene: TRBD1; len: 14; v_gene: TRBV4-1; j_gene: TRBJ1-2; CDR3nt: TGCGCCAGCAGCCAAGGACAGGGGAGCTATGGCTACACCTTC; CDR3aa: CASSQGQGSYGYTF
abundance: .; d_gene: .; len: 15; v_gene: TRBV4-3; j_gene: TRBJ1-2; CDR3nt: TGCGCCAGCAGCCAAGCCGCGGGGTCGGCGACTGGCTACACCTTC; CDR3aa: CASSQAAGSATGYTF
abundance: .; d_gene: .; len: 14; v_gene: TRBV12-5; j_gene: TRBJ1-5; CDR3nt: TGTGCTAGCGAGGAGGGGTCAGTGCGTCAGCCCCAGCATTTT; CDR3aa: CASEEGSVRQPQHF
abundance: few; d_gene: .; len: 14; v_gene: TRBV2; j_gene: TRBJ1-5; CDR3nt: TGTGCCAGCACCATCCAGATGGGCAATCAGCCCCAGCATTTT; CDR3aa: CASTIQMGNQPQHF
abundance: .; d_gene: .; len: 17; v_gene: TRBV4-1; j_gene: TRBJ1-5; CDR3nt: TGCGCCAGCAGCCCCTATTCGGGGGCTCATAGCAATCAGCCCCAGCATTTT; CDR3aa: CASSPYSGAHSNQPQHF
abundance: .; d_gene: .; len: 14; v_gene: TRBV9; j_gene: TRBJ2-2; CDR3nt: TGTGCCAGCAGCGTCAGGCAGCGAGAAGGGGAGCTGTTTTTT; CDR3aa: CASSVRQREGELFF
abundance: .; d_gene: .; len: 14; v_gene: TRBV6-1; j_gene: TRBJ2-1; CDR3nt: TGTGCCAGCAGTGACACTTTGGACAGTCATGAGCAGTTCTTC; CDR3aa: CASSDTLDSHEQFF
abundance: .; d_gene: TRBD2; len: 15; v_gene: TRBV7-2; j_gene: TRBJ2-5; CDR3nt: TGTGCCAGCAGCTTAGCGGGGGGGGAACAAGAGACCCAGTACTTC; CDR3aa: CASSLAGGEQETQYF
abundance: .; d_gene: .; len: 15; v_gene: TRBV6-1; j_gene: TRBJ2-2; CDR3nt: TGTGCCAGCAGTGAAGCCCCCACGAACACCGGGGAGCTGTTTTTT; CDR3aa: CASSEAPTNTGELFF
abundance: .; d_gene: TRBD2; len: 17; v_gene: TRBV4-3; j_gene: TRBJ2-2; CDR3nt: TGCGCCAGCAGCCCCGGGCTAGCGGGGGGGCAGGCCGGGGAGCTGTTTTTT; CDR3aa: CASSPGLAGGQAGELFF
abundance: .; d_gene: TRBD1; len: 13; v_gene: TRBV12-5; j_gene: TRBJ1-1; CDR3nt: TGTGCTAGTGGTTCCACAGGGGGTGCTGAAGCTTTCTTT; CDR3aa: CASGSTGGAEAFF
abundance: .; d_gene: .; len: 15; v_gene: TRBV5-1; j_gene: TRBJ2-7; CDR3nt: TGCGCCAGCAGCTTGGGAGACAAATCCGCCTACGAGCAGTACTTC; CDR3aa: CASSLGDKSAYEQYF
abundance: few; d_gene: TRBD1; len: 17; v_gene: TRBV2; j_gene: TRBJ2-6; CDR3nt: TGTGCCAGCAATTCCGGGACAGGGCCGTCTGGGGCCAACGTCCTGACTTTC; CDR3aa: CASNSGTGPSGANVLTF
abundance: .; d_gene: .; len: 15; v_gene: TRBV28; j_gene: TRBJ1-5; CDR3nt: TGTGCCAGCAGTTCCCGAGGGAATAGCAATCAGCCCCAGCATTTT; CDR3aa: CASSSRGNSNQPQHF
abundance: .; d_gene: .; len: 12; v_gene: TRBV4-3; j_gene: TRBJ2-7; CDR3nt: TGCGCCAGCAGCCGGGACAACTACGAGCAGTACTTC; CDR3aa: CASSRDNYEQYF